The 28 T cell receptor beta chains reported below all come from one sample, sequenced in a study of CD8 T cells in Susac syndrome. Random hexamers were used to reverse transcribe the RNA input (about 0.5 to 1 ug). Each CDR3 protein is one row after TCRdb ran MiXCR on the immunoSEQ multiplex PCR reads. This sample yields more than 110,000 distinct CDR3 sequences, of which around 95% are seen a single time; about 0.14% belongs to the top ten. Sequenced: CD4+ T cells from PBMCs. These receptors were obtained from a human donor with Susac syndrome.

The J gene is TRBJ2-5, the V gene TRBV30; D possibly matches TRBD1 or TRBD2 (5 bases each). The CDR3 consists of 14 residues. Germline CDR1 is GTSNPN and CDR2 is SVGIG (reference sequence). In DNA form, the CDR3 reads TGTGCAAGCCTCACGGGGACGACTGTGGAGACCCAGTACTTC. Protein product: CASLTGTTVETQYF.

The chain joins TRBV29-1 to TRBJ1-1, with TRBD1 matching over 7 bases. The length of the CDR3 is 15 residues. Germline trimming cut 1 base from V and 0 bases from J; bases unmatched to any gene: 5. Germline CDR1 SQVTM, CDR2 ANQGSEA. CDR3 coding DNA: TGCAGCGTTGAAGCATCAGGGGGTCTGAACACTGAAGCTTTCTTT. Translated: CSVEASGGLNTEAFF.

The V gene is TRBV11-2, the J gene TRBJ2-5; 9 positions agree with TRBD1. Germline V gives CDR1 SGHAT, CDR2 FQNNGV. The CDR3 length is 16 residues. V shed 3 bases and J 1 base; nucleotides not matched to a gene: 6. The chain's CDR3 is CASSLTGGDGQETQYF. CDR3 nucleotides: TGTGCCAGCAGCTTGACAGGGGGAGATGGCCAAGAGACCCAGTACTTC.

This clonotype occurred once. The chain links TRBV15 to TRBJ1-5; 7 bases align to TRBD1. V dropped 8 bases and J dropped 0; count of bases not matched to a gene: 10. This CDR3 has 16 residues. Looked up from germline, CDR1 is LNHNV and CDR2 is YYDKDF (reference sequence). This CDR3 reads CATLHRGRGSNQPQHF. CDR3 in DNA: TGTGCCACCCTCCACAGGGGACGGGGTAGCAATCAGCCCCAGCATTTT. The full variable domain, in which reference TRBV15 and TRBJ1-5 provide the parts outside the CDR3, is DAMVIQNPRYQVTQFGKPVTLSCSQTLNHNVMYWYQQKSSQAPKLLFHYYDKDFNNEADTPDNFQSRRPNTSFCFLDIRSPGLGDTAMYLCATLHRGRGSNQPQHFGDGTRLSIL.

The chain has TRBV19 and TRBJ2-3; 9 bases line up with TRBD1. Germline V gene lookup returns CDR1 LNHDA and CDR2 SQIVND (reference sequence). The CDR3 spans 16 residues. The trim removed 1 base at V and 3 bases at J, leaving 5 bases unmatched. The CDR3 DNA is TGTGCCAGTAGTATAGTCCCGGGACAGGGTACAGATACGCAGTATTTT. It codes for CASSIVPGQGTDTQYF.

This rearrangement joins TRBV2 to TRBJ1-4, with 10 bases identical to TRBD1. There are 13 residues in the CDR3. Germline CDR1 is SNHLY and CDR2 is FYNNEI. Trimming cost V 8 bases and J 8 bases; bases outside gene matches: 5. The CDR3 DNA sequence: TGTGCCAGCCTGGACAGGGGGTGGGAAAAACTGTTTTTT. It translates to CASLDRGWEKLFF. Combining the CDR3 with reference TRBV2 and TRBJ1-4 gives the whole variable domain EPEVTQTPSHQVTQMGQEVILRCVPISNHLYFYWYRQILGQKVEFLVSFYNNEISEKSEIFDDQFSVERPDGSNFTLKIRSTKLEDSAMYFCASLDRGWEKLFFGSGTQLSVL.

V usage is TRBV12-3 or TRBV12-4 and J usage is TRBJ2-3; D is unclear. The CDR3 has 14 residues. V was trimmed by 3 bases and J by 0 bases, leaving 7 bases between them. The CDR3 coding sequence is TGTGCCAGCAGTTTCGGGTCCAGCACAGATACGCAGTATTTT. It codes for CASSFGSSTDTQYF.

The genes are TRBV20-1 and TRBJ2-2; D is ambiguous. The germline gives CDR1 DFQATT, CDR2 SNEGSKA (reference sequence). With 6 bases removed from V and 7 bases from J, the gap between germline ends came to 9 bases. The CDR3 extends over 11 amino acids. CDR3 protein: CSAGRHGELFF. The CDR3 DNA is TGCAGTGCCGGTCGGCACGGGGAGCTGTTTTTT.

The V call is TRBV20-1, the J call TRBJ1-6; 9 nucleotides match TRBD1. Germline V lookup: CDR1 DFQATT, CDR2 SNEGSKA (reference sequence). V shed 6 bases and J 14 bases; nucleotides not matched to a gene: 14. CDR3 size: 14 residues. The CDR3 coding sequence is TGCAGTGCGAAGACAGGGGGTACAGTGGGAACCCTCCACTTT. It translates to CSAKTGGTVGTLHF.

The chain is built from TRBV3-1 and TRBJ1-5; D call uncertain. The CDR3 is made up of 13 amino acids. V dropped 1 base and J dropped 3 bases, with 4 bases sitting between them. The germline CDR1 and CDR2 sequences are LGHDT and YNNKEL (reference sequence). CDR3 DNA sequence: TGTGCCAGCAGCCAAGGGTACAATCAGCCCCAGCATTTT. This gives the protein CASSQGYNQPQHF.

V is TRBV6-4 and J is TRBJ1-1, with TRBD1 as a possible D gene (6 bases). This CDR3 contains 15 residues. The V gene's germline CDR1 is MRHNA and CDR2 SNTAGT. V lost 3 bases and J 4 bases, leaving 15 bases between the germline ends. The CDR3, as DNA: TGTGCCAGCAGTGAGTCAGGGGATCGGACCACTGAAGCTTTCTTT. Amino acids: CASSESGDRTTEAFF.

This chain joins TRBV27 and TRBJ1-6; 8 bases fit TRBD1. This CDR3 has 17 amino acids. The J segment lost 5 bases and the V segment lost 5 bases, leaving 11 bases of the junction unmatched. CDR1 and CDR2 from the germline V gene are MNHEY and SMNVEV (reference sequence). The CDR3 nucleotides read TGTGCCAGCAGTGCCAGAAGTGGACAGGGAAATAATTCACCCCTCCACTTT. Translation: CASSARSGQGNNSPLHF.

The chain joins TRBV5-1 to TRBJ2-3; D is perhaps TRBD2 (6 bases). Trimming shortened V by 4 bases and J by 4 bases, and 10 bases separated the two germline ends. In germline, CDR1 is SGHRS, CDR2 YFSETQ. The CDR3 is 13 residues long. The CDR3 reads CASSRDSPDTQYF. The CDR3 DNA reads TGCGCCAGCAGCCGGGACTCACCAGATACGCAGTATTTT.

This clonotype was detected only once. The chain carries TRBV20-1 and TRBJ1-5; TRBD1 matches 7 bases. Germline lookup yields CDR1 DFQATT and CDR2 SNEGSKA (reference sequence). There are 14 residues in the CDR3. Trimming at V came to 5 bases and at J to 5 bases, leaving 9 bases not matched to a gene. In nucleotides, the CDR3 is TGCAGTGCTCAAGTACAGGGGTGGGATCAGCCCCAGCATTTT. Encoded protein: CSAQVQGWDQPQHF.

This sequence joins TRBV30 and TRBJ2-7; 7 bases are a match to TRBD1. The CDR3 has 14 amino acids. The germline V gene encodes CDR1 GTSNPN and CDR2 SVGIG (reference sequence). V was pared by 3 bases and J by 3 bases, with 8 bases of the junction left unmatched. As DNA, the CDR3 is TGTGCCTGGAGGGTGAACAGGGGACGCTACGAGCAGTACTTC. Translating it yields CAWRVNRGRYEQYF.

This chain links TRBV10-3 with TRBJ1-2; D is uncertain. V was clipped by 3 bases and J by 2 bases, with 7 bases between them. The CDR3 runs to 13 residues. Looked up from germline, CDR1 is ENHRY and CDR2 is SYGVKD. For the CDR3, the DNA is TGTGCCATCAGTGAATTGGCGAACTATGGCTACACCTTC. It codes for CAISELANYGYTF.

The J gene is TRBJ1-1, the V gene TRBV5-4, with TRBD1 matching 11 bases. This CDR3 spans 15 amino acids. Germline V gives CDR1 SGHNT, CDR2 YYREEE (reference sequence). J lost 3 bases, V lost 4 bases, and 5 bases had no gene match. CDR3 in amino acids: CASSHGDRGYTEAFF. The CDR3 nucleotides read TGTGCCAGCAGCCATGGGGACAGGGGGTACACTGAAGCTTTCTTT.

This sequence joins TRBV18 and TRBJ2-5, with 8 bases lining up with TRBD2. CDR1 and CDR2 from the germline V gene are KGHSH and LQKENI. The junction had 1 base not matched to a gene; V was cut back by 0 bases and J by 1 base. The CDR3 runs to 15 residues. The CDR3 bases are TGTGCCAGCTCACCACCACTAGCGGCCCAAGAGACCCAGTACTTC. Its protein is CASSPPLAAQETQYF. The entire variable domain, with the rest obtained from reference TRBV18 and TRBJ2-5, is as follows: NAGVMQNPRHLVRRRGQEARLRCSPMKGHSHVYWYRQLPEEGLKFMVYLQKENIIDESGMPKERFSAEFPKEGPSILRIQQVVRGDSAAYFCASSPPLAAQETQYFGPGTRLLVL.

Only one count was recorded for this clonotype. The rearrangement links TRBV30 to TRBJ1-1, with 9 bases fitting TRBD1. This CDR3 region has 13 residues. V trimming: 3 bases; J trimming: 6 bases; junction bases outside the gene matches: 5. Germline CDR1 GTSNPN, CDR2 SVGIG (reference sequence). The CDR3 DNA sequence: TGTGCCTGGAGGGGGGACAGGGACGCTGAAGCTTTCTTT. Protein product: CAWRGDRDAEAFF.

The chain's CDR3 is CASSQVGDLTSGDLQETQYF. In nucleotides, the CDR3 is TGTGCCAGCAGCCAAGTCGGGGATTTGACTAGCGGGGACCTCCAAGAGACCCAGTACTTC. The chain carries TRBV3-1 and TRBJ2-5, with 11 nucleotides matching TRBD2. Germline V gene data show CDR1 as LGHDT and CDR2 as YNNKEL (reference sequence). The CDR3 contains 20 residues. The ends lost 1 base at V and 1 base at J; junction bases unmatched: 14.

The chain uses TRBV9 and TRBJ1-2; weak D call: TRBD1 (6 bases). Trimming shortened V by 3 bases and J by 0 bases, and 12 bases separated the two germline ends. This CDR3 comprises 15 residues. The germline CDR1 and CDR2 sequences are SGDLS and YYNGEE. For the CDR3, the DNA is TGTGCCAGCAGCGAGGACAGATTTACTAACTATGGCTACACCTTC. Its translation: CASSEDRFTNYGYTF.

This clonotype was recorded only once. J is TRBJ2-3 and V is TRBV12-3 or TRBV12-4, with 11 bases lining up with TRBD2. The CDR3 totals 15 residues. V shed 5 bases, J shed 4 bases, and the junction held 5 bases outside the gene matches. CDR3: CASSPLAGGPDTQYF. The CDR3 DNA reads as TGTGCCAGCAGTCCTCTAGCGGGGGGTCCAGATACGCAGTATTTT.

The chain combines TRBV12-3 or TRBV12-4 with TRBJ2-3; the match to TRBD2 covers 9 bases. The CDR3 is made up of 16 amino acids. V trimming: 7 bases; J trimming: 2 bases; junction bases outside the gene matches: 10. The CDR3 sequence: CASKFQRGVDTDTQYF. CDR3 sequence (DNA): TGTGCCAGCAAATTCCAGCGGGGGGTTGACACAGATACGCAGTATTTT.

In this sample, this clonotype turned up once. V usage is TRBV10-3 and J usage is TRBJ2-7, with TRBD1 identical over 7 bases. The junction had 4 bases not matched to a gene; V was cut back by 3 bases and J by 2 bases. CDR3 length equals 14 residues. Germline values: CDR1 ENHRY, CDR2 SYGVKD. The CDR3 DNA follows: TGTGCCATCAGTGACGGTACAGGGGCCTACGAGCAGTACTTC. This gives the protein CAISDGTGAYEQYF.

This CDR3 is CASSRWQVTTGELFF. The CDR3 DNA is TGTGCCAGCAGTCGTTGGCAGGTCACCACCGGGGAGCTGTTTTTT. This chain links TRBV27 with TRBJ2-2, with unresolved D. The length of the CDR3 is 15 residues. V lost 5 bases, J lost 4 bases, and 14 bases lay in between. The V gene's germline CDR1 is MNHEY and CDR2 SMNVEV (reference sequence).

The V call is TRBV3-1, the J call TRBJ1-2, with D uncertain. Trimming took 4 bases from V and 0 from J, leaving 12 bases between them. This CDR3 has 15 residues. The germline gives CDR1 LGHDT, CDR2 YNNKEL (reference sequence). The CDR3 region is CASSPKSLANYGYTF. The CDR3 nucleotides read TGTGCCAGCAGCCCCAAGAGCTTAGCTAACTATGGCTACACCTTC.

The rearrangement links TRBV6-6 to TRBJ2-1; D may match TRBD1 or TRBD2 (5 bases each). This CDR3 is 13 amino acids long. Germline CDR1 MNHNY, CDR2 SVGAGI (reference sequence). The V end was cut by 4 bases, the J end by 12 bases, with 16 bases between. This CDR3 is CASSSRGTGTQFF. In DNA, the CDR3 is TGTGCCAGCAGTTCCCGAGGGACGGGGACGCAGTTCTTC.

The V and J genes are TRBV5-1 and TRBJ2-7; unclear D gene. The V end was cut by 0 bases, the J end by 5 bases, with 12 bases between. Germline CDR1 and CDR2: SGHRS and YFSETQ. The CDR3 is 14 amino acids. Written as DNA, the CDR3 is TGCGCCAGCAGCTTGGGCAGGTCGGCCCACGAGCAGTACTTC. It encodes CASSLGRSAHEQYF.